What follows describes a single T cell receptor beta chain. Its target is unknown. This record comes from a study of shared clonotypes between healthy human individuals. General study findings and limits: In general, naive subsets displayed greater estimated richness than memory subsets did.

Per germline, CDR1 SEHNR and CDR2 FQNEAQ (reference sequence). CDR3 length: 17 amino acids. J gave up 4 bases and V 1 base, and 10 bases lay outside the gene matches. The assay was carried out at the deep level. Several immunoSEQ plates held equal portions of the genomic DNA taken from each subset. The DNA input per sorted-subset replicate PCR was around 200 ng, corresponding to some 27,000 T cell genomes. Only in-frame clones appear in the TCRdb table, and some are missing; sequencing was by immunoSEQ multiplex PCR. Of hundreds of thousands of clones detected, around 96% appear once; the ten largest clones hold 0.06%.

Sequencing used naive CD4+ T cells sorted from blood. Described subset: CD45RA+ positively selected. The clonotype originates from a woman aged 30 to 39 in good health. The V call is TRBV7-9, the J call TRBJ1-1, with 9 bases lining up with TRBD1. CDR3 protein: CASSLDGTGLRVTEAFF. CDR3 DNA sequence: TGTGCCAGCAGCTTAGACGGGACAGGGTTGAGGGTCACTGAAGCTTTCTTT.